These 20 T cell receptor beta chains came from one sample sequenced in a study of cytomegalovirus exposure and HLA in healthy donors. 13 Jbeta primers and 60 Vbeta primers were used for the PCR. Produced via immunoSEQ multiplex PCR; TCRdb's table is partial and in-frame only. The sample includes about 160,000 clones, roughly 72% of them seen just once. The sequenced sample was PBMCs. These receptors were obtained from a middle-aged man in good health and CMV-seropositive.

The rearrangement links TRBV6-1 to TRBJ1-4; D remains ambiguous. There are 14 residues in the CDR3. The ends were cut back, 3 bases at V and 5 bases at J, with 10 bases in the middle. Germline CDR1 and CDR2: MNHNS and SASEGT. For the CDR3, the DNA is TGTGCCAGCAGTGAGGCCAGGATGAATGAAAAACTGTTTTTT. Translation gives CASSEARMNEKLFF.

The chain carries TRBV4-2 and TRBJ1-4; the D is unclear. Germline CDR1 LGHNA, CDR2 YNFKEQ. This CDR3 comprises 16 residues. Deletions cut 3 bases from V and 8 bases from J, with 19 bases between. CDR3 sequence (DNA): TGTGCCAGCAGCCACCCCGGTTTGGAGGGAGGAGAAAAACTGTTTTTT. Its protein product is CASSHPGLEGGEKLFF.

The CDR3, as DNA: TGTGCCAGCAGCCCCGCCGACAGTGTTAATTCACCCCTCCACTTT. It yields the protein CASSPADSVNSPLHF. The gene calls are TRBV6-1 and TRBJ1-6; tentative D call: TRBD1 (5 bases). The V and J ends lost 6 bases and 6 bases respectively, with 15 bases between them. The CDR3 extends over 15 amino acids. Looked up from germline, CDR1 is MNHNS and CDR2 is SASEGT.

V usage is TRBV5-6 and J usage is TRBJ2-5; D gene ambiguous. Deletions cut 2 bases from V and 2 bases from J, with 10 bases between. The CDR3 loop spans 14 amino acids. Germline CDR1 SGHDT, CDR2 YYEEEE. The CDR3 sequence: CASSFSRRQETQYF. The CDR3 DNA is TGTGCCAGCAGCTTTTCGCGGCGTCAAGAGACCCAGTACTTC.

V is TRBV10-2 and J is TRBJ2-7; no clear D gene. V was cut by 4 bases and J by 6 bases, with 10 bases left in between. The CDR3 consists of 12 residues. CDR1 WSHSY and CDR2 SAAADI come from the germline V gene. CDR3 DNA: TGCGCCAGCAGTGGGTGGAGTTCCGAGCAGTACTTC. It yields the protein CASSGWSSEQYF.

The V call is TRBV4-2, the J call TRBJ2-1; TRBD1 is a possible D gene (6 bases). The CDR3 has 15 residues. Germline CDR1 is LGHNA and CDR2 is YNFKEQ. The V end lost 1 base, the J end lost 7 bases, and 14 bases lay between the germline ends. Here the CDR3 reads CASSQAGTMLNEQFF. CDR3 DNA: TGTGCCAGCAGCCAAGCCGGGACAATGCTTAATGAGCAGTTCTTC.

In the case of this clone: The sample contains more than one DNA sequence encoding this CDR3. The chain couples TRBV19 to TRBJ1-4; D ambiguous. This CDR3 is built from 12 residues. CDR1 LNHDA and CDR2 SQIVND come from the germline V gene (reference sequence). With 5 bases removed from V and 5 bases from J, the gap between germline ends came to 6 bases. The CDR3 is CASSPLNEKLFF. In DNA, the CDR3 is TGTGCCAGTAGTCCACTAAATGAAAAACTGTTTTTT.

The V call is TRBV19, the J call TRBJ1-3, with unresolved D. V lost 9 bases and J lost 4, with 4 bases in between. Germline CDR1 and CDR2: LNHDA and SQIVND (reference sequence). The CDR3 is 10 amino acids. The DNA for the CDR3 is TGTGCCAGCCTGGGAAACACCATATATTTT. Translated: CASLGNTIYF. The whole variable domain, remainder taken from reference TRBV19 and TRBJ1-3, is DGGITQSPKYLFRKEGQNVTLSCEQNLNHDAMYWYRQDPGQGLRLIYYSQIVNDFQKGDIAEGYSVSREKKESFPLTVTSAQKNPTAFYLCASLGNTIYFGEGSWLTVV.

The rearrangement links TRBV6-1 to TRBJ1-2; 7 bases fit TRBD1. Trimming took 7 bases from V and 0 from J; bases not matched to a gene: 5. Germline loops: CDR1 MNHNS, CDR2 SASEGT. The CDR3 is made up of 14 amino acids. The CDR3 region is CASKRGHSNYGYTF. The CDR3 nucleotides are TGTGCCAGCAAGAGGGGGCATTCTAACTATGGCTACACCTTC.

This chain links TRBV29-1 with TRBJ2-7, with TRBD2 as a possible D gene (5 bases). There are 13 residues in the CDR3. V lost 2 bases and J lost 2, with 10 bases in between. Looked up from germline, CDR1 is SQVTM and CDR2 is ANQGSEA. The CDR3 nucleotides read TGCAGCGTTGAATGGGCCGGGACCTACGAGCAGTACTTC. It codes for CSVEWAGTYEQYF.

This clone was observed a handful of times. The chain links TRBV29-1 to TRBJ1-3; no reliable D call. Trimming took off 6 bases at V and 0 bases at J, with 15 bases between the two ends. CDR3 size: 15 residues. CDR1 SQVTM and CDR2 ANQGSEA come from the germline V gene. CDR3 protein: CSVVPRPHSGNTIYF. CDR3 nucleotide sequence: TGCAGCGTCGTACCCAGGCCCCACTCTGGAAACACCATATATTTT.

This rearrangement joins TRBV5-1 to TRBJ2-1; D perhaps matches TRBD2 (5 bases). The CDR3 totals 11 residues. V was trimmed by 3 bases and J by 12 bases, leaving 10 bases between them. Germline V gene sequence: CDR1 SGHRS, CDR2 YFSETQ. The DNA for the CDR3 is TGCGCCAGCAGCTCGGAGGTCGCGCAGTTCTTC. Translated: CASSSEVAQFF.

This clone was seen more than once but under ten times. The chain joins TRBV6-5 to TRBJ2-7, with 10 bases fitting TRBD1. J gave up 5 bases and V 3 bases, and 7 bases lay outside the gene matches. Germline CDR1 and CDR2: MNHEY and SVGAGI. CDR3 length equals 15 residues. This chain's CDR3 is CASSYPGQGGHEQYF. The CDR3 region has the DNA TGTGCCAGCAGTTATCCAGGACAGGGGGGACACGAGCAGTACTTC.

J is TRBJ1-1 and V is TRBV7-8; 8 bases fit TRBD1. CDR1 SGHVS and CDR2 FQNEAQ come from the germline V gene. Trimming removed 1 base from V and 2 bases from J; junction bases left unmatched: 3. The CDR3 has 15 residues. In DNA, the CDR3 is TGTGCCAGCAGCTTAGTCCAGGGGGCAAACACTGAAGCTTTCTTT. This gives the protein CASSLVQGANTEAFF. The entire variable domain, with the rest obtained from reference TRBV7-8 and TRBJ1-1, is as follows: GAGVSQSPRYKVAKRGQDVALRCDPISGHVSLFWYQQALGQGPEFLTYFQNEAQLDKSGLPSDRFFAERPEGSVSTLKIQRTQQEDSAVYLCASSLVQGANTEAFFGQGTRLTVV.

The CDR3 region has the DNA TGTGCCAGCAGCTTCGACAGGTGGGGTGAAGCTTTCTTT. Amino acids: CASSFDRWGEAFF. The chain has TRBV11-1 and TRBJ1-1, with D perhaps TRBD1 (6 bases). V gave up 3 bases and J gave up 7 bases, with 12 bases separating them. The CDR3 runs to 13 residues. The germline V gene encodes CDR1 SGHAT and CDR2 FQDESV (reference sequence).

The chain joins TRBV27 to TRBJ2-7; 8 bases align to TRBD2. Germline CDR1 is MNHEY and CDR2 is SMNVEV (reference sequence). V was pared by 5 bases and J by 3 bases, with 9 bases of the junction left unmatched. CDR3 length: 15 amino acids. CDR3 amino acids: CASSLSGGGRYEQYF. In DNA form, the CDR3 reads TGTGCCAGCAGTCTCTCGGGGGGGGGCCGCTACGAGCAGTACTTC.

The genes are TRBV9 and TRBJ1-4; 7 bases match TRBD1. V was clipped by 4 bases and J by 8 bases; unmatched bases: 8. Germline V CDR1 and CDR2: SGDLS, YYNGEE. The CDR3 covers 14 residues. The CDR3 is CASSPDRGQEKLFF. In DNA form, the CDR3 reads TGTGCCAGCAGCCCCGATAGGGGGCAGGAAAAACTGTTTTTT.

The chain combines TRBV10-3 with TRBJ1-2; D perhaps matches TRBD1 (6 bases). CDR1 ENHRY and CDR2 SYGVKD come from the germline V gene. The V gene lost 6 bases and the J gene lost 7 bases, with 18 bases spanning the gap. This CDR3 region has 14 residues. The CDR3 region is CAISPLGGQGGYTF. CDR3 in DNA: TGTGCCATCAGCCCCCTGGGGGGGCAGGGTGGCTACACCTTC.

The chain has TRBV4-3 and TRBJ2-3; the match to TRBD2 covers 7 bases. The junction had 7 bases not matched to a gene; V was cut back by 2 bases and J by 2 bases. The CDR3 spans 16 residues. The germline gives CDR1 LGHNA, CDR2 YSLEER. The CDR3 loop reads CASSQSWRGITDTQYF. The CDR3 nucleotides read TGCGCCAGCAGCCAAAGTTGGCGGGGGATCACAGATACGCAGTATTTT.

This sequence joins TRBV30 and TRBJ1-2; 8 bases fit TRBD1. The trim removed 4 bases at V and 4 bases at J, leaving 5 bases unmatched. Germline lookup yields CDR1 GTSNPN and CDR2 SVGIG (reference sequence). The CDR3 has 13 residues. The CDR3 loop is CAWTGGGSYGYTF. The CDR3 DNA reads TGTGCCTGGACAGGGGGCGGTTCCTATGGCTACACCTTC.